Shown below are 14 T cell receptor beta chains from a single sample sequenced in a study of blood T cell repertoires in COVID-19 (dated by TCRdb to 2020 to 2021). Library construction relied on the immunoSEQ multiplex PCR assay. This immuneACCESS table, as held by TCRdb, lists in-frame sequences with V and J called but not all clones. Of the missing ones, under half trace to an unresolved V gene in checked studies; the others have no known cause. The sample profile shows over 65,000 clones; around 80% of them were found once. The top ten clonotypes cover about 9.1% of the sample. Sequences were obtained from peripheral blood. All receptors come from a human donor in a cohort sampled during active COVID-19.

V usage is TRBV7-8 and J usage is TRBJ2-1; perhaps TRBD2 as D (5 bases). The V and J ends lost 3 bases and 2 bases respectively, with 11 bases between them. Germline-derived CDR1 and CDR2 are SGHVS and FQNEAQ. This CDR3 region has 15 residues. The chain's CDR3 is CASSFGVGPYNEQFF. The CDR3 coding sequence is TGTGCCAGCAGCTTCGGGGTGGGCCCCTACAATGAGCAGTTCTTC.

This rearrangement joins TRBV7-2 to TRBJ2-1; 12 positions agree with TRBD2. The CDR3 length is 14 residues. The V gene end was trimmed by 6 bases and the J gene end by 8 bases; junction bases not matched to a gene: 5. CDR1 is SGHTA and CDR2 is FQGNSA in the germline V gene. The CDR3 spells CASRGLAGLYEQFF. The CDR3 coding sequence is TGTGCCAGCAGAGGACTAGCGGGACTCTATGAGCAGTTCTTC.

The chain couples TRBV18 to TRBJ1-1, with D uncertain. In germline, CDR1 is KGHSH, CDR2 LQKENI. This CDR3 spans 14 amino acids. The V and J ends lost 3 bases and 5 bases respectively, with 13 bases between them. CDR3 bases: TGTGCCAGCTCACCCCGTGGAGTAATAACTGAAGCTTTCTTT. It codes for CASSPRGVITEAFF.

CDR3 protein: CASSIVPQPAYEQYF. The CDR3, as DNA: TGTGCCAGTAGTATAGTGCCACAGCCGGCTTACGAGCAGTACTTC. The rearrangement links TRBV19 to TRBJ2-7; D is ambiguous. CDR1 is LNHDA and CDR2 is SQIVND in the germline V gene (reference sequence). V was cut by 1 base and J by 4 bases, with 14 bases left in between. The CDR3 consists of 15 residues.

This clone was detected a few times. This sequence joins TRBV21-1 and TRBJ2-7; the table's D call TRBD1 went unverified against the DNA. TRBV21-1 is annotated as a pseudogene. The CDR3 has 16 residues. This CDR3 reads CASSKRFGTGPYEQYF. The CDR3 nucleotides are TGTGCCAGCAGCAAAAGGTTCGGGACAGGGCCCTACGAGCAGTACTTC.

V usage is TRBV7-9 and J usage is TRBJ2-3, with 7 positions matching TRBD2. Germline V gene lookup returns CDR1 SEHNR and CDR2 FQNEAQ (reference sequence). J gave up 1 base and V 4 bases, and 11 bases lay outside the gene matches. This CDR3 spans 17 amino acids. The CDR3 loop is CASSSHRGGSGTDTQYF. The CDR3 nucleotides read TGTGCCAGCAGCTCCCACCGGGGCGGGAGTGGCACAGATACGCAGTATTTT. Full variable domain (outside the CDR3, taken from reference TRBV7-9 and TRBJ2-3): DTGVSQNPRHKITKRGQNVTFRCDPISEHNRLYWYRQTLGQGPEFLTYFQNEAQLEKSRLLSDRFSAERPKGSFSTLEIQRTEQGDSAMYLCASSSHRGGSGTDTQYFGPGTRLTVL.

V is TRBV7-8 and J is TRBJ2-6; D perhaps matches TRBD1 (6 bases). The length of the CDR3 is 17 residues. Germline CDR1 and CDR2: SGHVS and FQNEAQ. V gave up 5 bases and J gave up 4 bases, with 18 bases separating them. The CDR3 nucleotides are TGTGCCAGCAGCCTAGACAGGCTCCTTCTGGGGGCCAACGTCCTGACTTTC. Protein sequence: CASSLDRLLLGANVLTF.

This chain connects TRBV3-1 (or the pseudogene TRBV3-2) to TRBJ2-5, with D possibly being TRBD1 (5 bases). Germline CDR1 is LGHDT and CDR2 is YNNKEL (reference sequence). Trimming took 1 base from V and 2 from J, leaving 5 bases between them. This CDR3 has 13 residues. CDR3 in DNA: TGTGCCAGCAGCCAAGGACAGCAAGAGACCCAGTACTTC. This encodes CASSQGQQETQYF.

The chain combines TRBV19 with TRBJ2-1; 10 nucleotides align to TRBD2. The CDR3 totals 15 residues. CDR1 LNHDA and CDR2 SQIVND come from the germline V gene (reference sequence). The J segment lost 8 bases and the V segment lost 4 bases, leaving 8 bases of the junction unmatched. The CDR3 coding sequence is TGTGCCAGTAGTAAAAAAGCGGGAGGGCCTTATGAGCAGTTCTTC. Its translation: CASSKKAGGPYEQFF.

This clone has more than one count but fewer than ten. The chain carries TRBV7-2 and TRBJ2-2; 7 nucleotides align to TRBD1. The CDR3 covers 14 residues. From germline, CDR1 is SGHTA and CDR2 FQGNSA. V shed 2 bases and J 7 bases; nucleotides not matched to a gene: 4. For the CDR3, the DNA is TGTGCCAGCAGCTTACAGGGGGAATTCGGGGAGCTGTTTTTT. This sequence encodes CASSLQGEFGELFF.

The chain carries TRBV7-2 and TRBJ2-3; D may be TRBD2 (5 bases). The CDR3 loop spans 14 amino acids. Per germline, CDR1 SGHTA and CDR2 FQGNSA. Trimming cost V 2 bases and J 4 bases, with 10 bases left between them. CDR3 amino acids: CASSLSTRADTQYF. CDR3 DNA: TGTGCCAGCAGCTTATCCACTAGAGCAGATACGCAGTATTTT.

The chain couples TRBV28 to TRBJ2-5; the match to TRBD1 covers 8 bases. Germline V lookup: CDR1 MDHEN, CDR2 SYDVKM. J gave up 5 bases and V 5 bases, and 10 bases lay outside the gene matches. There are 15 residues in the CDR3. The CDR3 is CASSPRDRWGETQYF. The CDR3 bases are TGTGCCAGCAGTCCCCGGGACAGGTGGGGGGAGACCCAGTACTTC. Together with reference TRBV28 and TRBJ2-5, the CDR3 gives the full variable domain: DVKVTQSSRYLVKRTGEKVFLECVQDMDHENMFWYRQDPGLGLRLIYFSYDVKMKEKGDIPEGYSVSREKKERFSLILESASTNQTSMYLCASSPRDRWGETQYFGPGTRLLVL.

About this clone: One end of the junction is discordant with germline, which a read error may explain. The V call is TRBV13, the J call TRBJ1-2; TRBD1 matches at 8 bases. The CDR3 loop spans 14 amino acids. Germline V CDR1 and CDR2: PRHDT, FYEKMQ (reference sequence). CDR3 protein: CASSLDRGSYGYTF. In nucleotides, the CDR3 is TGTGCCAGCAGTTTAGACAGGGGAAGTTATGGCTACACCTTC. Drawing the rest from reference TRBV13 and TRBJ1-2, the complete variable domain is AAGVIQSPRHLIKEKRETATLKCYPIPRHDTVYWYQQGPGQDPQFLISFYEKMQSDKGSIPDRFSAQQFSDYHSELNMSSLELGDSALYFCASSLDRGSYGYTFGSGTRLTVV.

This chain uses TRBV5-1 with TRBJ1-1; D is uncertain. Germline V lookup: CDR1 SGHRS, CDR2 YFSETQ. V lost 4 bases, J lost 1 base, and 14 bases lay in between. The length of the CDR3 is 15 residues. DNA for the CDR3: TGCGCCAGCAGCCCCTCAGTTGTGTCGAACACTGAAGCTTTCTTT. This sequence encodes CASSPSVVSNTEAFF.